This T cell receptor beta chain was observed in a study of persistence of HIV-infected CD4 T cells. Study results and limitations: Within sorted populations, more oligoclonal TCRs accompanied more oligoclonal proviruses.

This clone was seen more than once but under ten times. Its antigen is undetermined. This was the immunoSEQ version 4 assay in survey mode. Genomic DNA was diluted to 9 to 10 ng/uL, up to roughly 1 ug per sample. The protocol was immunoSEQ multiplex PCR, while the TCRdb copy is restricted to in-frame clones and leaves out a portion. The table shows under 20,000 clones, with around 82% occurring only once. The stimulus was lysate of CMV-infected fibroblasts, 8.5 to 10 ug/mL. Sorting selected CD4+ T cells upregulating both CD40 ligand and CD69. Plasma HIV-1 RNA stayed below 50 copies/mL for at least 4 years. For around 17 hours, CD8-depleted PBMCs received anti-CD28/CD49d costimulation, a CD40-blocking antibody and enfuvirtide. The source was CD4+ T cells sorted from PBMCs after approximately 19-hour stimulation, collected from a patient who received antiretroviral therapy. The origin of this receptor is an adult man with HIV who was CMV-seropositive.

CDR3 sequence reads: CASRGQDTDTQYF. The CDR3 DNA is TGTGCCAGCAGGGGACAGGACACAGATACGCAGTATTTT. J is TRBJ2-3 and V is TRBV12-3 or TRBV12-4; 8 bases are a match to TRBD1. The V and J ends lost 6 bases and 2 bases, in that order; junction bases with no gene match: 1. The CDR3 runs to 13 residues.